Each of the 14 T cell receptor beta chains below was sequenced from the same sample in a study of PD-L1 blockade in urothelial cancer. TCRdb's table, derived via immunoSEQ multiplex PCR, lists solely in-frame clones and lacks some. Counted here are around 38,000 clones, approximately 84% occurring once; the ten biggest clones make up approximately 14%. The time point here: pretreatment peripheral blood. The sample consisted of PBMCs, taken around atezolizumab (anti-PD-L1) treatment. The receptors stem from a man between 60 and 75 years old with urothelial cancer.

V gene TRBV5-5 combines with J gene TRBJ2-4; 13 bases align to TRBD2. The CDR3 covers 16 residues. Trimming cost V 4 bases and J 6 bases; bases outside gene matches: 7. Germline loops: CDR1 SGHKS, CDR2 YYEKEE (reference sequence). In nucleotides, the CDR3 is TGTGCCAGCAGCCCAGGACTAGCGGGGGTTGGAAACATTCAGTACTTC. Its protein is CASSPGLAGVGNIQYF.

The DNA of the CDR3 is TGTGCCCGGGGGGGTAGCGACACTGAAGCTTTCTTT. This translates into CARGGSDTEAFF. This sequence joins TRBV30 and TRBJ1-1; D is perhaps TRBD1 (5 bases). CDR1 and CDR2 from the germline V gene are GTSNPN and SVGIG (reference sequence). The CDR3 is made up of 12 amino acids. With 8 bases removed from V and 3 bases from J, the gap between germline ends came to 13 bases.

V is TRBV5-8 and J is TRBJ2-5, with 7 bases aligning to TRBD1. The CDR3 has 14 amino acids. With 0 bases clipped from V and 8 bases from J, the junction kept 7 bases outside the gene matches. CDR1 is SGHTS, CDR2 YDEGEE, per germline. The CDR3 bases are TGTGCCAGCAGCTTGGGACAGGGCCCTTTTACCCAGTACTTC. Protein: CASSLGQGPFTQYF.

The chain carries TRBV25-1 and TRBJ2-5; 10 bases map to TRBD2. Germline CDR1 and CDR2: MGHDK and SYGVNS. V lost 6 bases to trimming and J lost 1 base; unmatched junction nucleotides: 2. This CDR3 region has 14 residues. CDR3 amino acids: CASRRTSGQETQYF. The DNA for the CDR3 is TGTGCCAGCAGAAGGACTAGCGGCCAAGAGACCCAGTACTTC.

This sequence joins TRBV5-5 and TRBJ2-3; D is unresolved. The CDR3 sequence is 16 residues long. The germline gives CDR1 SGHKS, CDR2 YYEKEE (reference sequence). V dropped 2 bases and J dropped 1 base, with 14 bases sitting between them. The CDR3 loop reads CASSFQARSRTDTQYF. Here the CDR3 DNA reads TGTGCCAGCAGCTTTCAAGCTAGAAGTCGCACAGATACGCAGTATTTT.

This clone was counted a few times. This chain links TRBV7-2 with TRBJ2-6, with a weak D call TRBD1 (6 bases). This CDR3 contains 19 residues. V was cut by 0 bases and J by 2 bases, with 17 bases left in between. Germline-derived CDR1 and CDR2 are SGHTA and FQGNSA. DNA for the CDR3: TGTGCCAGCAGCTTAGCATCTATTTTCAGGGGACCTGGGGCCAACGTCCTGACTTTC. Translating gives CASSLASIFRGPGANVLTF.

The chain recombines TRBV6-5 with TRBJ1-2, with 8 bases that match TRBD1. Germline assignment: CDR1 MNHEY and CDR2 SVGAGI. With 5 bases clipped from V and 5 bases from J, the junction kept 10 bases outside the gene matches. The CDR3 consists of 15 residues. The CDR3 nucleotides are TGTGCCAGCAGTCTGGTTCTACAGGGGGGATATGGCTACACCTTC. Its translation is CASSLVLQGGYGYTF.

This sequence joins TRBV11-2 and TRBJ1-6; no clear D. The V end was cut by 5 bases, the J end by 8 bases, with 10 bases between. Germline CDR1 reads SGHAT; CDR2 reads FQNNGV. This CDR3 has 13 amino acids. CDR3 amino acids: CASSLWADSPLHF. The DNA of the CDR3 is TGTGCCAGCAGCCTATGGGCCGATTCACCCCTCCACTTT.

The V and J genes are TRBV7-3 and TRBJ2-5; TRBD2 matches at 11 bases. V was clipped by 5 bases and J by 4 bases; unmatched bases: 6. The length of the CDR3 is 15 residues. Germline CDR1 reads SGHTA; CDR2 reads FQGTGA. CDR3 region: CASSPRTSGRETQYF. For the CDR3, the DNA is TGTGCCAGCAGCCCACGAACTAGCGGGAGAGAGACCCAGTACTTC.

The chain links TRBV6-5 to TRBJ2-7; possible D gene TRBD1, 6 bases. CDR1 and CDR2 (germline): MNHEY, SVGAGI. Trimming took off 4 bases at V and 4 bases at J, with 11 bases between the two ends. This CDR3 spans 13 amino acids. The CDR3 coding sequence is TGTGCCAGCAGTTCCGGGACACTTTACGAGCAGTACTTC. Its translation: CASSSGTLYEQYF.

The chain employs TRBV6-1 and TRBJ1-1; 8 bases line up with TRBD1. The CDR3 covers 14 residues. Germline V gene data show CDR1 as MNHNS and CDR2 as SASEGT. Trimming took 9 bases from V and 5 from J; bases not matched to a gene: 11. The CDR3 bases are TGTGCCAGTAGGACAGGGCCGGGGGGAACTGAAGCTTTCTTT. Its protein product is CASRTGPGGTEAFF.

This rearrangement joins TRBV30 to TRBJ2-7; D possibly corresponds to TRBD1 (5 bases). Trimming cost V 5 bases and J 2 bases, with 10 bases left between them. This CDR3 comprises 12 residues. The V gene's germline CDR1 is GTSNPN and CDR2 SVGIG (reference sequence). The DNA of the CDR3 is TGTGCCTGGTCAGTGGGGCCCTACGAGCAGTACTTC. Its translation: CAWSVGPYEQYF.

V gene TRBV28 combines with J gene TRBJ1-5; TRBD1 agrees at 8 bases. CDR3 size: 16 residues. The J segment lost 1 base and the V segment lost 8 bases, leaving 10 bases of the junction unmatched. CDR1 and CDR2 (germline): MDHEN, SYDVKM. DNA for the CDR3: TGTGCCAGCGGCGCGACAGGGGCAGGGAGCAATCAGCCCCAGCATTTT. Its translation: CASGATGAGSNQPQHF.

V is TRBV4-3 and J is TRBJ1-2; TRBD1 matches at 9 bases. Germline CDR1 is LGHNA and CDR2 is YSLEER. CDR3 length: 16 amino acids. V gave up 4 bases and J gave up 4 bases; unmatched junction bases: 10. The CDR3 sequence: CASSPFPGQGTYGYTF. The CDR3 nucleotides read TGCGCCAGCAGCCCCTTTCCGGGACAGGGCACCTATGGCTACACCTTC.